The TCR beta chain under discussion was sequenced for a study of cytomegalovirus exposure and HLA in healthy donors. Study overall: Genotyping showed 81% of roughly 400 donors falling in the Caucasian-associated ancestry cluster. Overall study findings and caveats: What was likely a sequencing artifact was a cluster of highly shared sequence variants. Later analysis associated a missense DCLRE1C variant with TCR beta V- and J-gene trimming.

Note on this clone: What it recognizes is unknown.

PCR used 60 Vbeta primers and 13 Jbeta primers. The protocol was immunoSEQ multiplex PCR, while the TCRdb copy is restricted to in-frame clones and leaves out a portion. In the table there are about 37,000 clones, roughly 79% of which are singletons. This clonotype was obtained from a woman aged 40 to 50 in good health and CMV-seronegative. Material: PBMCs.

The CDR3: CASRRDSRGLNYGYTF. The CDR3 DNA reads TGTGCCAGTAGGCGGGACAGTCGGGGACTTAACTATGGCTACACCTTC. The chain uses TRBV19 and TRBJ1-2; 7 positions agree with TRBD1. The CDR3 sequence is 16 residues long. Trimming took 6 bases from V and 1 from J; bases not matched to a gene: 11. Germline V gives CDR1 LNHDA, CDR2 SQIVND (reference sequence).